This record looks at one T cell receptor (beta chain) sequence and its context. Its antigen is not identified. Germline CDR1 SNHLY, CDR2 FYNNEI. With 7 bases clipped from V and 8 bases from J, the junction kept 8 bases outside the gene matches. The CDR3 covers 14 residues. The data derive from a study of T cells after yellow fever vaccination. Researchers made TCR cDNA using 5'RACE template switching, and this step added a universal primer site and UMIs. MiXCR, applied by TCRdb to the 5' RACE reads, yields one record per CDR3 protein. Of more than 250,000 distinct CDR3 sequences detected, 6.5% to 8.5% appear once; the ten largest clones hold 15% to 20%. Study conclusions and caveats: Weaker in magnitude, the secondary response showed a faster peak on day 5 versus 15. After the booster, 96% of CD4 and roughly nine tenths of CD8 primary-response clones were re-detected.

The specimen was PBMCs, collected more than 35 days after the first yellow fever vaccination. The rearrangement joins TRBV2 to TRBJ1-5; 10 bases match TRBD1. This clonotype originated in a young man who received the YFV17D yellow fever vaccine. This CDR3 is CASMVGQGKEPQHF. The CDR3 DNA is TGTGCCAGCATGGTGGGACAGGGGAAGGAGCCCCAGCATTTT.